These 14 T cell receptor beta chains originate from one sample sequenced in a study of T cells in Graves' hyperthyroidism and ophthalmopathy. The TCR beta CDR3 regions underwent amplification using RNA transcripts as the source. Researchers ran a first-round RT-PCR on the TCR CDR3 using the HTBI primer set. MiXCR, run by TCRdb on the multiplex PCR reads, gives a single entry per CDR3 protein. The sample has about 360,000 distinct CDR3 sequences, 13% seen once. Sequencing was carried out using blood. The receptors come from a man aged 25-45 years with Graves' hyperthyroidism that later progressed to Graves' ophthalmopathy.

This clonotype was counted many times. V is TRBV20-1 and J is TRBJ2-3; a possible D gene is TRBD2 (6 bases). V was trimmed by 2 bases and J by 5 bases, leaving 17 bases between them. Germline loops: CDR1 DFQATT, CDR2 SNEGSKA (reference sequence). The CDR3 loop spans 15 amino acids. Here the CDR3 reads CSARRSIGGEDTQYF. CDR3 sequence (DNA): TGCAGTGCTAGACGGTCTATCGGGGGTGAAGATACGCAGTATTTT.

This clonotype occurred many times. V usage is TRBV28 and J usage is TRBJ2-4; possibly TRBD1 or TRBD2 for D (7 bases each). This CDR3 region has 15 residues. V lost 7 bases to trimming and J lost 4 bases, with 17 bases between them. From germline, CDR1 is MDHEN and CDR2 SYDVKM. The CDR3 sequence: CASTLGGGGKNIQYF. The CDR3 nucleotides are TGTGCCAGCACCCTAGGGGGCGGGGGTAAAAACATTCAGTACTTC.

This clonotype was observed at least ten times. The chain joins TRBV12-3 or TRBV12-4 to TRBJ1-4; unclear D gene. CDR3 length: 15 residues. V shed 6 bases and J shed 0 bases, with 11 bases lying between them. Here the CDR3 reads CASRRSVATNEKLFF. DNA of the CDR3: TGTGCCAGCAGGCGATCGGTGGCAACTAATGAAAAACTGTTTTTT.

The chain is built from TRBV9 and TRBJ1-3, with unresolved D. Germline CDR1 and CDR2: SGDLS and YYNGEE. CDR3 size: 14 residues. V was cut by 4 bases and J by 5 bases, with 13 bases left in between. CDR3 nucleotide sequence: TGTGCCAGCAGCCCCCAGACCGAGCGAAACACCATATATTTT. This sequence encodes CASSPQTERNTIYF.

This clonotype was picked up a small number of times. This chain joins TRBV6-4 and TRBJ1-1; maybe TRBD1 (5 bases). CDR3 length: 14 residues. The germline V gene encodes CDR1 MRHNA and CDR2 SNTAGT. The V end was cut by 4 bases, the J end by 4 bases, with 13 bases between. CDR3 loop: CASSVMGQSTEAFF. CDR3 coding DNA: TGTGCCAGCAGTGTTATGGGGCAGAGCACTGAAGCTTTCTTT.

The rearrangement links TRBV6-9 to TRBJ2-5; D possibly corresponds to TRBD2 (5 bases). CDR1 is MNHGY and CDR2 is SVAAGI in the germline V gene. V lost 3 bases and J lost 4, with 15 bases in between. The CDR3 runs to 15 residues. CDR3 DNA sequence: TGTGCCAGCAGTTACCAACTAGTCATCGGAGAGACCCAGTACTTC. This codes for CASSYQLVIGETQYF.

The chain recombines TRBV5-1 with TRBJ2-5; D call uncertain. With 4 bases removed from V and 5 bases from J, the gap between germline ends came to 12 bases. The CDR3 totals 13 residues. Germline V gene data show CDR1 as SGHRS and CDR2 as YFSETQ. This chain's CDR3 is CASSGENGETQYF. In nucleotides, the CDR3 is TGCGCCAGCAGCGGGGAAAACGGGGAGACCCAGTACTTC.

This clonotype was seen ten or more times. The CDR3 sequence: CASAYTWGYEQYF. CDR3 bases: TGTGCCAGCGCCTATACATGGGGCTACGAGCAGTACTTC. The J gene is TRBJ2-7, the V gene TRBV6-1; D call uncertain. The ends were cut back, 8 bases at V and 3 bases at J, with 14 bases in the middle. Germline values: CDR1 MNHNS, CDR2 SASEGT. The CDR3 contains 13 residues.

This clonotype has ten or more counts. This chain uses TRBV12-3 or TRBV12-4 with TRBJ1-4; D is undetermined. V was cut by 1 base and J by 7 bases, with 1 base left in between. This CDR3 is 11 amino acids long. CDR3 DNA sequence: TGTGCCAGCAGTTTAGGTGAAAAACTGTTTTTT. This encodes CASSLGEKLFF.

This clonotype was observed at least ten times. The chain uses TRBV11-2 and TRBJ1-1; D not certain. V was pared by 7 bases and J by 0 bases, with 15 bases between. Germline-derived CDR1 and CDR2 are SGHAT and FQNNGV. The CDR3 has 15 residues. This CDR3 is CASTNWRQMNTEAFF. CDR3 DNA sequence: TGTGCCAGCACCAACTGGAGGCAGATGAACACTGAAGCTTTCTTT.

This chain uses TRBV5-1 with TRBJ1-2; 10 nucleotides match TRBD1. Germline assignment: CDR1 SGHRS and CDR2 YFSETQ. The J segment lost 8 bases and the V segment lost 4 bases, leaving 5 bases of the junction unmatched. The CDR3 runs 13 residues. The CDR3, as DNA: TGCGCCAGCAGCCCCCGGGACAGGGGAGGCTACACCTTC. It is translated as CASSPRDRGGYTF.

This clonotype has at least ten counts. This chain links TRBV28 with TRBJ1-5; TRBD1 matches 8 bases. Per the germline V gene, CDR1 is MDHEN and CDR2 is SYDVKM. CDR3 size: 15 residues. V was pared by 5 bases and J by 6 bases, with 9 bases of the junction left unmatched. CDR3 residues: CASSPRWTGSQPQHF. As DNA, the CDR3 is TGTGCCAGCAGTCCGCGATGGACAGGGAGTCAGCCCCAGCATTTT.

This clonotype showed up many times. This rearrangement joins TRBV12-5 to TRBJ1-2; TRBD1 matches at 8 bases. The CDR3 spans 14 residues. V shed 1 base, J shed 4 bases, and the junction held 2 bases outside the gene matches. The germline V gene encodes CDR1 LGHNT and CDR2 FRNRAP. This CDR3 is CASGLDRGIYGYTF. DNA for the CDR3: TGTGCTAGTGGTTTGGACAGGGGGATCTATGGCTACACCTTC.

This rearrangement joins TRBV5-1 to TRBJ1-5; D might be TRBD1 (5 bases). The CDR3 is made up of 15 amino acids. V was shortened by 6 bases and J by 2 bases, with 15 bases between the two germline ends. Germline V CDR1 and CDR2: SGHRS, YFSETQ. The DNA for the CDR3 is TGCGCCAGCACACCACAGGAGGGAGGCAATCAGCCCCAGCATTTT. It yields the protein CASTPQEGGNQPQHF.